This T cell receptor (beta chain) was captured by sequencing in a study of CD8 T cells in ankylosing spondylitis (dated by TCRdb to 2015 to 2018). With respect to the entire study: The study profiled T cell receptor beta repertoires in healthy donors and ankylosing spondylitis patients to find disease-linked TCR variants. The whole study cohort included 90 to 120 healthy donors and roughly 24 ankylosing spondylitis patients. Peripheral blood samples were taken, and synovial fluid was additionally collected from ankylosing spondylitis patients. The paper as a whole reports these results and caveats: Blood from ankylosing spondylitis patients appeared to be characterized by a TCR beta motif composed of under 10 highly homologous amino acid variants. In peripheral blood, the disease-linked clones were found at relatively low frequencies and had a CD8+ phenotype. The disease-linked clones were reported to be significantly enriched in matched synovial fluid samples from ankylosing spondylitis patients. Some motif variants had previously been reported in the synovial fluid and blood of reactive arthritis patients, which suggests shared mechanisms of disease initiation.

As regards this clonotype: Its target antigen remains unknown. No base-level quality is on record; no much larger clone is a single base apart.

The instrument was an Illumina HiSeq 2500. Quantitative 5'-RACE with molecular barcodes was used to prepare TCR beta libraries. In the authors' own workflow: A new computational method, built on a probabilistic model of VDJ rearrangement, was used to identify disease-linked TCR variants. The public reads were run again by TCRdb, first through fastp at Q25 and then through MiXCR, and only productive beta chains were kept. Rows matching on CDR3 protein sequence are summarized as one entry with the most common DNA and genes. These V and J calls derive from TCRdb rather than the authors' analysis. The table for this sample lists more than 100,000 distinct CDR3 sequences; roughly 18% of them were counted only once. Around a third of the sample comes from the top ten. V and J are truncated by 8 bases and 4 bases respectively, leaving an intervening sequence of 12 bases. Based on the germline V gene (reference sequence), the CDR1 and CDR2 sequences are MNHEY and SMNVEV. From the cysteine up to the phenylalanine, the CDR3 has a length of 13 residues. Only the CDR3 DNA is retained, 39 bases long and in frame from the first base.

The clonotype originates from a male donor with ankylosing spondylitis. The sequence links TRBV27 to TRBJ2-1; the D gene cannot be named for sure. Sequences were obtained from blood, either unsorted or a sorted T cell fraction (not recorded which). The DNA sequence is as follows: TGTGCCAGCGTTTCGCCGCAGTACAATGAGCAGTTCTTC. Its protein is CASVSPQYNEQFF.